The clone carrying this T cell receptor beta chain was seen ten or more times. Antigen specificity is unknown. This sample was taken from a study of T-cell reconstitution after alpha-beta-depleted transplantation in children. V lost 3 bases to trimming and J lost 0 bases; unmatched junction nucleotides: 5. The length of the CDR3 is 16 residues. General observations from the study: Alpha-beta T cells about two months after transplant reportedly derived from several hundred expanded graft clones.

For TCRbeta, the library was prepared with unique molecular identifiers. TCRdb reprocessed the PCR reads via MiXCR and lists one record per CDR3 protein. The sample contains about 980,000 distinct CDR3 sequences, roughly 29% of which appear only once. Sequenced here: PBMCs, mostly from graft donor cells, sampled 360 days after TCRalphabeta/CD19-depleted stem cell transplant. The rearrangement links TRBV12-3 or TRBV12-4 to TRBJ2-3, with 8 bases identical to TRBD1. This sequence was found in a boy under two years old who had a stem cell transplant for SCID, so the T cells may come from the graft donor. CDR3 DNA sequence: TGTGCCAGCAGTTTGGGGACAGGCGCTAGCACAGATACGCAGTATTTT. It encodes CASSLGTGASTDTQYF.